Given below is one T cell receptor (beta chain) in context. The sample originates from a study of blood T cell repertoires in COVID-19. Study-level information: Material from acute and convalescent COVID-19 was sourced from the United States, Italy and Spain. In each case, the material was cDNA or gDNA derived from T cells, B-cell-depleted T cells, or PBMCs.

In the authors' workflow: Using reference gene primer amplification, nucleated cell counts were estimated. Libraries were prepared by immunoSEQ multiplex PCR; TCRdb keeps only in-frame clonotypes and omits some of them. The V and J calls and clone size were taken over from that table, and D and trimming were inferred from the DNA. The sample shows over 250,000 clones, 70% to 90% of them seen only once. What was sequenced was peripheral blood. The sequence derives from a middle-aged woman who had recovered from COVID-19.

CDR3 in DNA: TGTGCCAGCAGCCCCAGGGTTGGCGACCCGGGGTTCTTC. It codes for CASSPRVGDPGFF. The rearrangement uses TRBV27 and TRBJ2-1, with D tentatively TRBD1 (5 bases). Germline CDR1 MNHEY, CDR2 SMNVEV (reference sequence). The CDR3 loop spans 13 amino acids. V shed 6 bases and J shed 15 bases, with 21 bases lying between them.